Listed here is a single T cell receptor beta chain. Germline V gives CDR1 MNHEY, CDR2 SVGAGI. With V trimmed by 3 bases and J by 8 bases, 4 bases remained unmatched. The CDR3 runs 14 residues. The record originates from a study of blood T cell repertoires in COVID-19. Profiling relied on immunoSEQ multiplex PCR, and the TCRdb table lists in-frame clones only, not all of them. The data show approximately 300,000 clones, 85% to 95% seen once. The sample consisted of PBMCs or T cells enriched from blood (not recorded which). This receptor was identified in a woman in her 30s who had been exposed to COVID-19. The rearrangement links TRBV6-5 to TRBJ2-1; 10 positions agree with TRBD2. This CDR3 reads CASSYLAGVYEQFF. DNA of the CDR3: TGTGCCAGCAGTTATCTAGCGGGGGTTTATGAGCAGTTCTTC.